These 5 T cell receptor beta chains originate from one sample sequenced in a study of identical twins. From the 5' RACE reads, TCRdb called clonotypes with MiXCR, one entry per CDR3 protein. This table has roughly 250,000 distinct CDR3 sequences, 7% appearing once. Separately, the same data were catalogued under a study of yellow fever vaccine responses in identical twins.

Material: memory (CD45RO+) T cells sorted from blood. These receptors came from a woman aged 18-30 years in good health.

The rearrangement uses TRBV5-1 and TRBJ2-2; D may be TRBD2 (5 bases). Trimming cost V 6 bases and J 4 bases, with 13 bases left between them. Germline CDR1 reads SGHRS; CDR2 reads YFSETQ. This CDR3 spans 14 amino acids. The CDR3 here is CASTVRGLTGELFF. As DNA, the CDR3 is TGCGCCAGCACGGTACGGGGTCTCACCGGGGAGCTGTTTTTT.

This clonotype has at least ten counts. This chain connects TRBV3-1 to TRBJ2-1; D is possibly TRBD1 (5 bases). Per the germline V gene, CDR1 is LGHDT and CDR2 is YNNKEL (reference sequence). This CDR3 is 13 amino acids long. The V gene lost 4 bases and the J gene lost 9 bases, with 13 bases spanning the gap. CDR3 loop: CASSPRQNGEQFF. CDR3 bases: TGTGCCAGCAGCCCACGACAGAATGGTGAGCAGTTCTTC.

This chain links TRBV5-1 with TRBJ2-7, with D tentatively TRBD1 (6 bases). V lost 2 bases and J lost 4, with 13 bases in between. CDR3 size: 14 residues. Germline V gives CDR1 SGHRS, CDR2 YFSETQ. The CDR3 DNA is TGCGCCAGCAGCTTCGGGACAAAGAATTACGAGCAGTACTTC. This translates into CASSFGTKNYEQYF.

This clonotype was seen a handful of times. The chain joins TRBV24-1 to TRBJ2-6; either TRBD1 or TRBD2 may supply D (7 bases each). The V end was cut by 5 bases, the J end by 1 base, with 14 bases between. The CDR3 has 17 amino acids. Germline CDR1 is KGHDR and CDR2 is SFDVKD. The CDR3 sequence is CATSAARGGSGANVLTF. The CDR3 coding sequence is TGTGCCACCAGTGCCGCCAGGGGGGGATCTGGGGCCAACGTCCTGACTTTC.

This chain connects TRBV20-1 to TRBJ1-4; possibly TRBD1 for D (5 bases). The CDR3 length is 15 residues. Trimming took 6 bases from V and 8 from J, leaving 22 bases between them. Germline assignment: CDR1 DFQATT and CDR2 SNEGSKA (reference sequence). The CDR3 DNA reads as TGCAGTGCCCTGGGGCCAGGCGGGTGGAAGGAAAAACTGTTTTTT. It specifies CSALGPGGWKEKLFF.